This T cell receptor beta chain derives from a study of blood T cell repertoires in COVID-19. The CDR3 has 13 amino acids. The V end lost 0 bases, the J end lost 7 bases, and 10 bases lay between the germline ends. Produced via immunoSEQ multiplex PCR; TCRdb's table is partial and in-frame only. The table records under 150,000 clones, around 86% of them present only once. A few counts support this clone. The sample taken for sequencing was peripheral blood. This receptor was identified in a man over 45 with active COVID-19. The chain employs TRBV5-3 and TRBJ1-1; D is uncertain. TRBV5-3 is marked as an open reading frame, function uncertain. The CDR3 DNA reads TGTGCCAGAAGCTTGGTGACGCAGGATGAAGCTTTCTTT. Protein sequence: CARSLVTQDEAFF.